The sequence of this TCR beta chain was determined in a study of early stage breast cancer tumors. Study context: About 70% of the 16 invasive tumors were ER+, PR+ and HER2-. The ER+/PR+/HER2- tumors included 7 or 8 ductal and a handful of lobular carcinomas. Findings and limits, study-wide: Bulk DNA sequencing of unsorted cells missed chain pairing and markers.

CDR1 and CDR2 (germline): SGHTA, FQGNSA. V was cut by 5 bases and J by 6 bases, with 13 bases left in between. The CDR3 contains 14 residues. Concerning this clone: Antigen specificity is unknown.

Assay: immunoSEQ multiplex PCR; the TCRdb copy retains only in-frame clones and omits some. The table has around 78,000 clones, around four fifths seen once. This sequence originates from a person aged 55-75 years with breast cancer. Sequences were obtained from blood. The rearrangement joins TRBV7-2 to TRBJ2-2; no clear D. CDR3 nucleotide sequence: TGTGCCAGCAGCCTCGGGCAGTCGGCCGGGGAGCTGTTTTTT. It specifies CASSLGQSAGELFF.